Presented here are 28 T cell receptor beta chains from one specimen sequenced in a study of T cells in Graves' hyperthyroidism and ophthalmopathy. What was amplified from RNA transcripts were TCR beta CDR3 regions. First-round RT-PCR of the TCR CDR3 relied on the HTBI primer set. In TCRdb, the multiplex PCR reads were re-called with MiXCR into one record per CDR3 protein. The table lists hundreds of thousands of distinct CDR3 sequences, around 39% of them singletons, with approximately 10% in the top ten. The source material was blood. These receptors all stem from a man younger than 30 with Graves' hyperthyroidism.

This sequence joins TRBV12-3 or TRBV12-4 and TRBJ1-4; no clear D. Trimming left V 4 bases short and J 6 bases short, with 12 bases between. This CDR3 has 14 residues. The CDR3 region is CASSYGAWDEKLFF. The CDR3 coding sequence is TGTGCCAGCAGTTACGGCGCTTGGGATGAAAAACTGTTTTTT.

The chain combines TRBV6-5 with TRBJ1-5; D remains unclear. The V end lost 6 bases, the J end lost 10 bases, and 16 bases lay between the germline ends. Germline lookup yields CDR1 MNHEY and CDR2 SVGAGI. The CDR3 is 13 residues long. The CDR3 loop is CASRRTADRPQHF. The CDR3 coding sequence is TGTGCCAGCAGGCGGACGGCAGATAGACCCCAGCATTTT.

This chain links TRBV19 with TRBJ1-2; 7 nucleotides line up with TRBD1. The CDR3 loop spans 12 amino acids. V lost 5 bases and J lost 6; bases outside the gene matches: 3. Germline CDR1 LNHDA, CDR2 SQIVND (reference sequence). CDR3 loop: CASSYRGHGYTF. The CDR3 DNA follows: TGTGCCAGTAGTTACAGGGGACATGGCTACACCTTC.

In this sample, this clonotype turned up many times. The chain recombines TRBV29-1 with TRBJ2-7; the D call may be TRBD1 or TRBD2 (6 bases each). CDR3 length: 12 residues. The germline V gene has CDR1 SQVTM and CDR2 ANQGSEA. V lost 7 bases to trimming and J lost 0 bases, with 10 bases between them. The CDR3 DNA follows: TGCAGCGCCGAGGGGGGCTCCTACGAGCAGTACTTC. Translating it yields CSAEGGSYEQYF.

This clonotype was found many times. The gene calls are TRBV7-9 and TRBJ2-5; D uncertain. This CDR3 is built from 13 residues. CDR1 is SEHNR, CDR2 FQNEAQ, per germline (reference sequence). Trimming removed 1 base at V and 5 bases at J, with 8 bases between. The CDR3 here is CASSLVAIETQYF. The CDR3 DNA is TGTGCCAGCAGCTTAGTGGCGATCGAGACCCAGTACTTC. The full variable domain, with the rest looked up from reference TRBV7-9 and TRBJ2-5, is DTGVSQNPRHKITKRGQNVTFRCDPISEHNRLYWYRQTLGQGPEFLTYFQNEAQLEKSRLLSDRFSAERPKGSFSTLEIQRTEQGDSAMYLCASSLVAIETQYFGPGTRLLVL.

This clonotype was seen at least ten times. This sequence joins TRBV29-1 and TRBJ1-3, with TRBD1 as a possible D gene (5 bases). CDR3 length: 13 residues. Trimming pared 7 bases from V and 8 bases from J, leaving 18 bases between. Germline V gene data show CDR1 as SQVTM and CDR2 as ANQGSEA. As DNA, the CDR3 is TGCAGCGCTACAACCGGGGGAGGTGACACCATATATTTT. This translates into CSATTGGGDTIYF.

The sample holds many counts of this clonotype. This CDR3 reads CASSLGGDAFF. CDR3 in DNA: TGTGCCAGCAGCTTGGGCGGGGACGCTTTCTTT. The V and J genes are TRBV5-8 and TRBJ1-1, with D possibly being TRBD1 (5 bases). Trimming removed 0 bases from V and 11 bases from J, with 8 bases in between. Germline CDR1 SGHTS, CDR2 YDEGEE. The CDR3 totals 11 residues.

For this clonotype: Since a much larger clone is just one base distant, this may be a read error. The chain combines TRBV2 with TRBJ1-5; no reliable D call. Germline V gene lookup returns CDR1 SNHLY and CDR2 FYNNEI. The CDR3 length is 15 residues. Trimming left V 6 bases short and J 2 bases short, with 14 bases between. For the CDR3, the DNA is TGTGCCAGCAGAAGATACGGGGATGGCAATCAGCCCCAGCATTTT. Protein sequence: CASRRYGDGNQPQHF.

The genes are TRBV6-1 and TRBJ1-1; D gene uncertain. The length of the CDR3 is 13 residues. Per germline, CDR1 MNHNS and CDR2 SASEGT. Trimming pared 8 bases from V and 6 bases from J, leaving 16 bases between. CDR3 in amino acids: CASLRAGVAEAFF. As DNA, the CDR3 is TGTGCCAGCTTAAGGGCGGGTGTCGCTGAAGCTTTCTTT.

The chain uses TRBV2 and TRBJ1-6, with 8 bases matching TRBD1. The J segment lost 7 bases and the V segment lost 8 bases, leaving 7 bases of the junction unmatched. Per germline, CDR1 SNHLY and CDR2 FYNNEI. The CDR3 sequence is 14 residues long. The CDR3 here is CASSHDRGNSPLHF. In DNA form, the CDR3 reads TGTGCCAGCTCCCACGACAGGGGAAATTCACCCCTCCACTTT.

The chain uses TRBV5-8 and TRBJ2-7; D might be TRBD2 (6 bases). V lost 5 bases and J 4 bases, leaving 19 bases between the germline ends. Germline CDR1 SGHTS, CDR2 YDEGEE. The CDR3 has 15 amino acids. CDR3 DNA sequence: TGTGCCAGCAGGAAAGAATCGGGGGACCTATACGAGCAGTACTTC. As protein: CASRKESGDLYEQYF.

This clonotype was observed a single time. This sequence may be a read error, since a much larger clone differs from it by one base. V usage is TRBV5-1 and J usage is TRBJ1-1; the D gene is possibly TRBD1 (5 bases). The CDR3 contains 13 residues. V lost 4 bases and J lost 8, with 15 bases in between. The germline gives CDR1 SGHRS, CDR2 YFSETQ. For the CDR3, the DNA is TGCGCCAGCAGCCAAGCCCCGAACAGGGAAGCTTTCTTT. This sequence encodes CASSQAPNREAFF. Supplemented by reference TRBV5-1 and TRBJ1-1, the full variable domain reads KAGVTQTPRYLIKTRGQQVTLSCSPISGHRSVSWYQQTPGQGLQFLFEYFSETQRNKGNFPGRFSGRQFSNSRSEMNVSTLELGDSALYLCASSQAPNREAFFGQGTRLTVV.

In its sample, this clonotype was seen many times. V gene TRBV14 combines with J gene TRBJ1-6; TRBD1 might be the D (5 bases). The CDR3 length is 15 residues. V lost 3 bases and J 3 bases, leaving 9 bases between the germline ends. Germline loops: CDR1 SGHDN, CDR2 FVKESK. This chain's CDR3 is CASSHGTDYNSPLHF. In nucleotides, the CDR3 is TGTGCCAGCAGCCACGGGACGGACTATAATTCACCCCTCCACTTT.

CDR3 DNA: TGCAGTGCTACAACAGGTCCCGGGACACATGGAAACACCATATATTTT. Protein: CSATTGPGTHGNTIYF. The chain links TRBV20-1 to TRBJ1-3; D is perhaps TRBD1 (6 bases). With 4 bases removed from V and 3 bases from J, the gap between germline ends came to 19 bases. This CDR3 comprises 16 residues. Germline assignment: CDR1 DFQATT and CDR2 SNEGSKA (reference sequence).

Notes on this clonotype: It may be a read error: a sequence one base away is much more abundant. The chain recombines TRBV9 with TRBJ1-5; D possibly corresponds to TRBD1 (5 bases). Germline lookup yields CDR1 SGDLS and CDR2 YYNGEE. The V gene lost 4 bases and the J gene lost 5 bases, with 10 bases spanning the gap. The CDR3 runs to 13 residues. CDR3 region: CASSWDDYQPQHF. The CDR3, as DNA: TGTGCCAGCAGCTGGGACGACTATCAGCCCCAGCATTTT.

This chain links TRBV24-1 with TRBJ2-5; no firm D call. Germline V gene lookup returns CDR1 KGHDR and CDR2 SFDVKD. This CDR3 comprises 12 residues. V lost 11 bases and J lost 5, with 14 bases in between. The chain's CDR3 is CASVGVDETQYF. As DNA, the CDR3 is TGTGCCAGCGTAGGAGTAGACGAGACCCAGTACTTC.

This clonotype showed up just a few times. The chain has TRBV20-1 and TRBJ2-7; D not certain. The CDR3 is 13 residues long. Trimming took off 5 bases at V and 5 bases at J, with 16 bases between the two ends. Germline loops: CDR1 DFQATT, CDR2 SNEGSKA (reference sequence). CDR3 protein: CSASGTYVHEQYF. CDR3 in DNA: TGCAGTGCTTCAGGCACCTACGTCCACGAGCAGTACTTC.

CDR3 DNA: TGTGCCAGCAGCGTAAAACCGGGAGGGAGGGCCAACGAGCAGTACTTC. It specifies CASSVKPGGRANEQYF. This rearrangement joins TRBV9 to TRBJ2-7; the match to TRBD2 covers 8 bases. The trim removed 1 base at V and 5 bases at J, leaving 11 bases unmatched. The germline gives CDR1 SGDLS, CDR2 YYNGEE. This CDR3 spans 16 amino acids.

This clonotype was found a few times. The rearrangement links TRBV5-1 to TRBJ1-1, with D possibly TRBD1 on 6 matching bases. Germline V CDR1 and CDR2: SGHRS, YFSETQ. Trimming cost V 1 base and J 4 bases, with 11 bases left between them. The CDR3 runs to 14 residues. CDR3 sequence (DNA): TGCGCCAGCAGCTTGCAGGGGCCCGGCACTGAAGCTTTCTTT. It specifies CASSLQGPGTEAFF.

A remark on this clonotype: At one of its ends the junction is not consistent with the germline gene, which may arise from a read error. The rearrangement links TRBV7-9 to TRBJ1-1, with a tentative D call TRBD1 (6 bases). Germline-derived CDR1 and CDR2 are SEHNR and FQNEAQ (reference sequence). This CDR3 comprises 15 residues. The CDR3 bases are TGCGCCAGCAGCTTGTCTGGCGGGGGCGTCACTGAAGCTTTCTTT. This encodes CASSLSGGGVTEAFF. The full variable domain, its missing parts supplied by reference TRBV7-9 and TRBJ1-1, is DTGVSQNPRHKITKRGQNVTFRCDPISEHNRLYWYRQTLGQGPEFLTYFQNEAQLEKSRLLSDRFSAERPKGSFSTLEIQRTEQGDSAMYLCASSLSGGGVTEAFFGQGTRLTVV.

This clonotype was counted between two and nine times. The V gene is TRBV20-1, the J gene TRBJ2-7, with D perhaps assigned TRBD1 or TRBD2 (5 bases each). From germline, CDR1 is DFQATT and CDR2 SNEGSKA (reference sequence). This CDR3 spans 13 amino acids. V lost 8 bases and J 0 bases, leaving 14 bases between the germline ends. This chain's CDR3 is CSPGGGFSYEQYF. CDR3 DNA: TGCAGTCCCGGTGGGGGTTTCTCCTACGAGCAGTACTTC.

This clonotype appeared many times. The chain joins TRBV25-1 to TRBJ1-4; maybe TRBD1 (5 bases). The CDR3 consists of 14 residues. V lost 8 bases and J lost 7, with 17 bases in between. Germline values: CDR1 MGHDK, CDR2 SYGVNS. CDR3 bases: TGTGCCAGCGGACCAACGGGGACGAGTGAAAAACTGTTTTTT. It codes for CASGPTGTSEKLFF.

This clonotype was counted a few times. The chain links TRBV6-5 to TRBJ1-5; D is possibly TRBD1 (5 bases). Trimming took 2 bases from V and 5 from J, leaving 10 bases between them. The CDR3 is 14 residues long. Germline CDR1 reads MNHEY; CDR2 reads SVGAGI. For the CDR3, the DNA is TGTGCCAGCAGTTACGAGGGGTGGGATCAGCCCCAGCATTTT. Amino acids: CASSYEGWDQPQHF.

This clonotype was seen a few times. At one end the junction does not follow the germline gene, possibly because of a read error. V and J are TRBV7-9 and TRBJ2-7; 8 nucleotides match TRBD1. The CDR3 loop spans 15 amino acids. Germline V gene data show CDR1 as SEHNR and CDR2 as FQNEAQ (reference sequence). The chain's CDR3 is CASSPSDRATDEQYF. The CDR3 nucleotides are TGCGCCAGCAGCCCCTCGGACAGGGCCACAGATGAGCAGTACTTC.

The rearrangement links TRBV7-9 to TRBJ1-4; 9 positions match TRBD1. V trimming: 5 bases; J trimming: 8 bases; junction bases outside the gene matches: 12. Germline CDR1 and CDR2: SEHNR and FQNEAQ (reference sequence). The CDR3 totals 16 residues. CDR3 residues: CASSRAPGQGTEKLFF. CDR3 sequence (DNA): TGTGCCAGCAGCCGAGCCCCGGGACAGGGAACGGAAAAACTGTTTTTT.

The chain has TRBV20-1 and TRBJ2-7, with D perhaps TRBD1 (5 bases). CDR3 length: 15 amino acids. In germline, CDR1 is DFQATT, CDR2 SNEGSKA (reference sequence). V was pared by 0 bases and J by 3 bases, with 15 bases between. The CDR3 here is CSARDQVTEHYEQYF. CDR3 sequence (DNA): TGCAGTGCTAGAGATCAGGTGACAGAGCACTACGAGCAGTACTTC.

This clonotype was detected ten times or more. V and J are TRBV2 and TRBJ2-7, with no clear D. V shed 7 bases and J shed 10 bases, with 14 bases lying between them. In germline, CDR1 is SNHLY, CDR2 FYNNEI. The CDR3 spans 11 residues. As DNA, the CDR3 is TGTGCCAGCAATTCACCCATCGGTCAGTACTTC. Its protein product is CASNSPIGQYF.

In this sample, this clonotype turned up many times. V is TRBV10-3 and J is TRBJ1-3; no clear D. Deletions cut 6 bases from V and 4 bases from J, with 16 bases between. CDR3 length: 15 residues. Germline V CDR1 and CDR2: ENHRY, SYGVKD. Here the CDR3 reads CAISPSMNFGNTIYF. CDR3 nucleotides: TGTGCCATCAGCCCCTCGATGAACTTCGGAAACACCATATATTTT.